Each of the 28 T cell receptor beta chains below was sequenced from the same sample in a study of T cells after yellow fever vaccination. From the 5' RACE reads, TCRdb called clonotypes with MiXCR, one entry per CDR3 protein. This table has a few hundred thousand distinct CDR3 sequences, over 4% appearing once. The sequencing here drew on PBMCs, taken 5 days after the yellow fever booster vaccination. These receptors originate from a man aged 18-30 years who received the YFV17D yellow fever vaccine.

The chain carries TRBV6-6 and TRBJ1-3; the D is unclear. Trimming took off 4 bases at V and 4 bases at J, with 11 bases between the two ends. Germline loops: CDR1 MNHNY, CDR2 SVGAGI (reference sequence). The CDR3 totals 14 residues. The DNA of the CDR3 is TGTGCCAGCAGTTTCAGCCAGGCGGGAAACACCATATATTTT. Its translation: CASSFSQAGNTIYF.

This clonotype was counted between two and nine times. The chain links TRBV2 to TRBJ2-5, with D maybe TRBD1 (5 bases). Germline CDR1 SNHLY, CDR2 FYNNEI. The CDR3 consists of 13 residues. The V and J ends lost 7 bases and 2 bases respectively, with 11 bases between them. CDR3 nucleotides: TGTGCCAGCAATACCGGACATCAAGAGACCCAGTACTTC. It yields the protein CASNTGHQETQYF.

The chain carries TRBV7-4 and TRBJ1-6; D gene unclear. V was pared by 5 bases and J by 0 bases, with 26 bases between. This CDR3 spans 21 amino acids. The germline V gene encodes CDR1 SGHVT and CDR2 SQSDAQ. CDR3 sequence: CASSLLLADPNFSSYNSPLHF. The CDR3 region has the DNA TGTGCCAGCAGCCTTTTGTTGGCGGACCCCAACTTCAGCTCCTATAATTCACCCCTCCACTTT.

This clonotype was observed a handful of times. J is TRBJ1-6 and V is TRBV4-3, with 8 bases matching TRBD1. Trimming removed 1 base from V and 5 bases from J; junction bases left unmatched: 7. The length of the CDR3 is 17 residues. CDR1 is LGHNA and CDR2 is YSLEER in the germline V gene. The CDR3 coding sequence is TGCGCCAGCAGCCAAGCCGGACAGGGCTGGCATAATTCACCCCTCCACTTT. This gives the protein CASSQAGQGWHNSPLHF.

This clonotype was seen many times. The J gene is TRBJ2-3, the V gene TRBV6-5, with D possibly TRBD1 on 6 matching bases. Germline CDR1 reads MNHEY; CDR2 reads SVGAGI. V lost 7 bases, J lost 0 bases, and 8 bases lay in between. The CDR3 covers 13 residues. For the CDR3, the DNA is TGTGCCAGCACAGGGGTTAGCACAGATACGCAGTATTTT. Its translation is CASTGVSTDTQYF.

The genes are TRBV19 and TRBJ1-1; TRBD1 might be the D (6 bases). Trimming removed 7 bases at V and 6 bases at J, with 9 bases between. CDR3 size: 11 residues. CDR1 and CDR2 from the germline V gene are LNHDA and SQIVND (reference sequence). CDR3 in amino acids: CASNTGPEAFF. The DNA for the CDR3 is TGTGCCAGTAATACAGGGCCTGAAGCTTTCTTT.

This chain links TRBV7-2 with TRBJ2-5; 10 nucleotides align to TRBD2. This CDR3 spans 15 amino acids. Germline loops: CDR1 SGHTA, CDR2 FQGNSA. V gave up 7 bases and J gave up 5 bases; unmatched junction bases: 10. Written as DNA, the CDR3 is TGTGCCAGCAAACCAGCGGGGGGGCCCGGGGAGACCCAGTACTTC. Translating it yields CASKPAGGPGETQYF. The variable domain in full, completed from reference TRBV7-2 and TRBJ2-5, reads GAGVSQSPSNKVTEKGKDVELRCDPISGHTALYWYRQSLGQGLEFLIYFQGNSAPDKSGLPSDRFSAERTGGSVSTLTIQRTQQEDSAVYLCASKPAGGPGETQYFGPGTRLLVL.

The chain is built from TRBV20-1 and TRBJ2-3, with D possibly being TRBD2 (5 bases). V was trimmed by 0 bases and J by 2 bases, leaving 9 bases between them. Germline assignment: CDR1 DFQATT and CDR2 SNEGSKA (reference sequence). This CDR3 contains 14 residues. CDR3 sequence (DNA): TGCAGTGCTAGAGAGGTTAGCGACACAGATACGCAGTATTTT. Encoded protein: CSAREVSDTDTQYF.

The chain recombines TRBV12-3 or TRBV12-4 with TRBJ2-7; 11 nucleotides line up with TRBD1. CDR3 length: 17 residues. V shed 3 bases and J 4 bases; nucleotides not matched to a gene: 11. CDR3 DNA sequence: TGTGCCAGCAGTTTGGTTCTTACCGGGACAGGGGGGTACGAGCAGTACTTC. Its translation is CASSLVLTGTGGYEQYF.

In its sample, this clonotype was seen many times. This chain links TRBV5-1 with TRBJ2-5; 12 nucleotides line up with TRBD2. Germline CDR1 reads SGHRS; CDR2 reads YFSETQ. CDR3 length: 15 amino acids. J gave up 3 bases and V 5 bases, and 5 bases lay outside the gene matches. The CDR3 DNA sequence: TGCGCCAGCAGTAACCTAGCGGGGGGGGAAGAGACCCAGTACTTC. Its translation: CASSNLAGGEETQYF.

This clonotype has just one count. J is TRBJ2-3 and V is TRBV5-4, with D possibly matching TRBD2 (5 bases). Between the trimmed V and J ends, which lost 4 bases and 1 base, there was a span of 19 bases. In germline, CDR1 is SGHNT, CDR2 YYREEE (reference sequence). CDR3 length equals 17 residues. In DNA, the CDR3 is TGTGCCAGCAGCCAAACAGCCGGGGATCCCGGCACAGATACGCAGTATTTT. It translates to CASSQTAGDPGTDTQYF.

This clonotype was observed a handful of times. V is TRBV3-1 and J is TRBJ2-1; no firm D call. The CDR3 runs to 12 residues. The V end was cut by 3 bases, the J end by 4 bases, with 4 bases between. Per germline, CDR1 LGHDT and CDR2 YNNKEL (reference sequence). CDR3 residues: CASSHRYNEQFF. The CDR3 DNA reads TGTGCCAGCAGCCACAGATACAATGAGCAGTTCTTC.

This clonotype turned up a few times. This sequence joins TRBV5-4 and TRBJ2-2; no clear D gene. CDR3 length: 17 residues. Germline V CDR1 and CDR2: SGHNT, YYREEE (reference sequence). Trimming took 0 bases from V and 4 from J, leaving 16 bases between them. The CDR3 loop reads CASSLALQRPGTGELFF. The CDR3 DNA follows: TGTGCCAGCAGCTTGGCCCTCCAAAGACCCGGCACCGGGGAGCTGTTTTTT.

The table lists this clonotype with many counts. This chain joins TRBV4-1 and TRBJ2-1, with 9 bases matching TRBD1. This CDR3 is 12 amino acids long. The V and J ends lost 4 bases and 15 bases, in that order; junction bases with no gene match: 7. The germline CDR1 and CDR2 sequences are MGHRA and YSYEKL. In nucleotides, the CDR3 is TGCGCCAGCAGCCCCCCTGGGACAGGGCGGTTCTTC. Its translation is CASSPPGTGRFF.

The gene calls are TRBV9 and TRBJ1-2, with D perhaps matching TRBD1 (6 bases). V lost 10 bases and J lost 4, with 11 bases in between. CDR1 is SGDLS and CDR2 is YYNGEE in the germline V gene. The CDR3 sequence is 11 residues long. The CDR3 sequence is CASRGAYGYTF. CDR3 bases: TGTGCCTCCCGGGGGGCCTATGGCTACACCTTC.

The genes are TRBV7-6 and TRBJ2-1; the D gene is possibly TRBD1 (5 bases). CDR3 length: 15 amino acids. Germline values: CDR1 SGHVS, CDR2 FNYEAQ. Trimming cost V 1 base and J 9 bases, with 16 bases left between them. The CDR3 here is CASSLVQGGLFEQFF. The CDR3 DNA reads TGTGCCAGCAGCTTAGTCCAGGGTGGTCTTTTTGAGCAGTTCTTC.

This rearrangement joins TRBV18 to TRBJ1-1; no reliable D call. This CDR3 has 16 amino acids. The ends were cut back, 0 bases at V and 0 bases at J, with 11 bases in the middle. Germline V CDR1 and CDR2: KGHSH, LQKENI. The CDR3: CASSPPPKTMNTEAFF. The CDR3 nucleotides are TGTGCCAGCTCACCACCGCCAAAAACCATGAACACTGAAGCTTTCTTT.

In its sample, this clonotype was seen a few times. This rearrangement joins TRBV19 to TRBJ1-2; D possibly corresponds to TRBD1 (5 bases). The CDR3 contains 17 residues. Trimming stripped 0 bases from V and 6 bases from J, with 20 bases between. Germline V lookup: CDR1 LNHDA, CDR2 SQIVND (reference sequence). This CDR3 is CASSIDHNRTPLNGYTF. For the CDR3, the DNA is TGTGCCAGTAGTATAGACCACAACAGGACACCTTTGAATGGCTACACCTTC. Full variable domain (rest looked up from reference TRBV19 and TRBJ1-2): DGGITQSPKYLFRKEGQNVTLSCEQNLNHDAMYWYRQDPGQGLRLIYYSQIVNDFQKGDIAEGYSVSREKKESFPLTVTSAQKNPTAFYLCASSIDHNRTPLNGYTFGSGTRLTVV.

This clonotype has just a few counts. The chain uses TRBV4-1 and TRBJ2-1; perhaps TRBD1 as D (6 bases). The germline V and J ends were trimmed by 3 bases and 6 bases, with 21 bases remaining between them. CDR1 is MGHRA, CDR2 YSYEKL, per germline. The CDR3 length is 17 residues. This CDR3 is CASSHSSTRRTVNEQFF. The CDR3 DNA reads TGCGCCAGCAGCCACTCTTCAACCAGGAGGACAGTCAATGAGCAGTTCTTC.

The chain links TRBV7-8 to TRBJ2-3, with D possibly being TRBD1 (5 bases). The length of the CDR3 is 16 residues. V was pared by 5 bases and J by 2 bases, with 17 bases between. Germline V CDR1 and CDR2: SGHVS, FQNEAQ. The CDR3 loop reads CASSRQGSFSTDTQYF. CDR3 DNA sequence: TGTGCCAGCAGCCGGCAGGGATCATTTTCCACAGATACGCAGTATTTT. The full variable domain, with the rest looked up from reference TRBV7-8 and TRBJ2-3, is GAGVSQSPRYKVAKRGQDVALRCDPISGHVSLFWYQQALGQGPEFLTYFQNEAQLDKSGLPSDRFFAERPEGSVSTLKIQRTQQEDSAVYLCASSRQGSFSTDTQYFGPGTRLTVL.

The table lists this clonotype with many counts. This chain links TRBV11-2 with TRBJ1-5; D is uncertain. Germline CDR1 is SGHAT and CDR2 is FQNNGV. This CDR3 spans 15 amino acids. V shed 1 base and J shed 0 bases, with 7 bases lying between them. The DNA for the CDR3 is TGTGCCAGCAGCTTAGTAGGGAATAGCAATCAGCCCCAGCATTTT. This codes for CASSLVGNSNQPQHF.

This clonotype was observed at least ten times. The V call is TRBV6-2 or TRBV6-3, the J call TRBJ1-1; D gene uncertain. This CDR3 spans 12 amino acids. Germline CDR1 MNHEY, CDR2 SVGEGT. With 9 bases removed from V and 8 bases from J, the gap between germline ends came to 16 bases. The CDR3: CASISIGREAFF. The CDR3 DNA reads as TGTGCCAGTATCTCAATCGGCCGAGAAGCTTTCTTT.

This clonotype came up a few times. The chain has TRBV2 and TRBJ1-5, with D hard to call. Trimming pared 3 bases from V and 0 bases from J, leaving 9 bases between. Germline CDR1 and CDR2: SNHLY and FYNNEI. The CDR3 has 15 residues. The CDR3: CASSEGGHSNQPQHF. In DNA, the CDR3 is TGTGCCAGCAGTGAGGGAGGGCATAGCAATCAGCCCCAGCATTTT.

This chain links TRBV6-7 with TRBJ1-2; D uncertain. TRBV6-7 is flagged as an ORF with uncertain function. Trimming took 9 bases from V and 4 from J, leaving 21 bases between them. This CDR3 has 15 amino acids. The CDR3 sequence: CASNSRMGHAYGYTF. In DNA, the CDR3 is TGTGCCAGTAATTCTAGGATGGGTCATGCCTATGGCTACACCTTC.

The chain employs TRBV6-5 and TRBJ1-1; 8 nucleotides match TRBD1. This CDR3 has 13 residues. V shed 6 bases and J 8 bases; nucleotides not matched to a gene: 8. Germline CDR1 and CDR2: MNHEY and SVGAGI. The CDR3 sequence: CASRTTGVTEAFF. CDR3 nucleotides: TGTGCCAGCAGGACGACAGGGGTGACGGAAGCTTTCTTT.

This clonotype was picked up many times. The chain couples TRBV28 to TRBJ2-1; the match to TRBD2 covers 8 bases. CDR1 is MDHEN, CDR2 SYDVKM, per germline. This CDR3 has 15 residues. The trim removed 6 bases at V and 5 bases at J, leaving 9 bases unmatched. The CDR3 DNA reads as TGTGCCAGCAGCTCGAAGCGGGGGTCCAACAATGAGCAGTTCTTC. Its translation is CASSSKRGSNNEQFF. Variable domain in full (rest from reference TRBV28 and TRBJ2-1): DVKVTQSSRYLVKRTGEKVFLECVQDMDHENMFWYRQDPGLGLRLIYFSYDVKMKEKGDIPEGYSVSREKKERFSLILESASTNQTSMYLCASSSKRGSNNEQFFGPGTRLTVL.

This clonotype was detected only a few times. This rearrangement joins TRBV19 to TRBJ1-5, with a tentative D call TRBD1 (6 bases). Trimming left V 3 bases short and J 2 bases short, with 8 bases between. This CDR3 has 14 residues. The V gene's germline CDR1 is LNHDA and CDR2 SQIVND (reference sequence). CDR3 sequence (DNA): TGTGCCAGTAGTATCTGGGGGCGCAATCAGCCCCAGCATTTT. It codes for CASSIWGRNQPQHF.

This clonotype was observed a few times. The rearrangement uses TRBV6-5 and TRBJ2-5, with 9 bases that match TRBD2. The CDR3 length is 20 residues. The ends lost 0 bases at V and 2 bases at J; junction bases unmatched: 16. Per germline, CDR1 MNHEY and CDR2 SVGAGI. The CDR3 DNA reads as TGTGCCAGCAGTTACTCGATTTTTACCCGACTAAGCGGGGGGCAAGAGACCCAGTACTTC. It specifies CASSYSIFTRLSGGQETQYF.